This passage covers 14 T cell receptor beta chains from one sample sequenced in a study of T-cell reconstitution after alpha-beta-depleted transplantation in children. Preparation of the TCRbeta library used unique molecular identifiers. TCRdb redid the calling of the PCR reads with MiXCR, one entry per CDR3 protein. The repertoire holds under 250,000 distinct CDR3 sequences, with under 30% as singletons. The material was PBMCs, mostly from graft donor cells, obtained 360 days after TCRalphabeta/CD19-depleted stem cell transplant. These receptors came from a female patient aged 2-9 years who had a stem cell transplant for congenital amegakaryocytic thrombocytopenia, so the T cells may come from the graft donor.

CDR3 region: CASCPLSRVSTDTQYF. In nucleotides, the CDR3 is TGTGCCAGCTGTCCATTATCCAGGGTGAGCACAGATACGCAGTATTTT. This chain uses TRBV28 with TRBJ2-3, with D possibly TRBD1 on 5 matching bases. V was trimmed by 8 bases and J by 0 bases, leaving 18 bases between them. This CDR3 has 16 amino acids. CDR1 and CDR2 (germline): MDHEN, SYDVKM. The entire variable domain, with the rest obtained from reference TRBV28 and TRBJ2-3, is as follows: DVKVTQSSRYLVKRTGEKVFLECVQDMDHENMFWYRQDPGLGLRLIYFSYDVKMKEKGDIPEGYSVSREKKERFSLILESASTNQTSMYLCASCPLSRVSTDTQYFGPGTRLTVL.

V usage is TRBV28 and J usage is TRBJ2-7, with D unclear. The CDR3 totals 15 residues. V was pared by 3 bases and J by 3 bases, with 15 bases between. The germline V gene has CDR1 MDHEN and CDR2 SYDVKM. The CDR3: CASSFESRVGYEQYF. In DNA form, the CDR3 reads TGTGCCAGCAGTTTCGAGAGTAGGGTGGGCTACGAGCAGTACTTC.

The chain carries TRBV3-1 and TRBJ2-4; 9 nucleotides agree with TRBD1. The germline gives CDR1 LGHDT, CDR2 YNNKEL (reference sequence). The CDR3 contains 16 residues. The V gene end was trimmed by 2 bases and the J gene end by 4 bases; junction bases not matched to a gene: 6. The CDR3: CASSQLGDRGKNIQYF. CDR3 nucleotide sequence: TGTGCCAGCAGCCAACTGGGAGACAGGGGGAAAAACATTCAGTACTTC.

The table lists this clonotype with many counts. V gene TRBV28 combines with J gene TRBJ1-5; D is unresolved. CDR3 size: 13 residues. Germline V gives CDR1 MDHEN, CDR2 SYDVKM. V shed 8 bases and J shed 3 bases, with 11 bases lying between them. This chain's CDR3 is CASLVGVNQPQHF. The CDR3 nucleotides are TGTGCCAGCCTAGTAGGCGTCAATCAGCCCCAGCATTTT.

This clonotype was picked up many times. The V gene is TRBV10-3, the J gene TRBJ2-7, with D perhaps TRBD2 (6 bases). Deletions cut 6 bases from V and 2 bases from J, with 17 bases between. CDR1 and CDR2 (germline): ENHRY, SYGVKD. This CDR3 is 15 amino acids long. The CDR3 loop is CAISRSGLLAYEQYF. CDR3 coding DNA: TGTGCCATCAGCCGCAGCGGGCTGCTAGCCTACGAGCAGTACTTC.

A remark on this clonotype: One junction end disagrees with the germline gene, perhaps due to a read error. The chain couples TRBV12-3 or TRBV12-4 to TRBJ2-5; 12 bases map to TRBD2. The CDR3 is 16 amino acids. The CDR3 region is CASSSRTSGNQETQYF. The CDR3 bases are TGTGCCAGCAGTTCCAGGACTAGCGGGAACCAGGAGACCCAGTACTTC.

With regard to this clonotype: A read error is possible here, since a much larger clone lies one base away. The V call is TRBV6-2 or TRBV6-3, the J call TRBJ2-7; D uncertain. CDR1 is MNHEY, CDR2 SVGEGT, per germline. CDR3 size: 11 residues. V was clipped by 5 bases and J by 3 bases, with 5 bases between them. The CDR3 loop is CASSRNYEQYF. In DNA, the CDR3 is TGTGCCAGCAGTAGGAACTACGAGCAGTACTTC.

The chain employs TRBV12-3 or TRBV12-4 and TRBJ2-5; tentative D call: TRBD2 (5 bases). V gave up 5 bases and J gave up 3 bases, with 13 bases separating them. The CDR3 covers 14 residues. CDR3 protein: CASSPPDWKETQYF. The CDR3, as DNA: TGTGCCAGCAGTCCGCCGGACTGGAAAGAGACCCAGTACTTC.

CDR3 amino acids: CASRARDQETQYF. The CDR3 bases are TGTGCCAGCAGAGCTCGGGACCAAGAGACCCAGTACTTC. The chain employs TRBV7-6 and TRBJ2-5, with D hard to call. The CDR3 spans 13 residues. Germline V gene lookup returns CDR1 SGHVS and CDR2 FNYEAQ. V lost 6 bases and J lost 0, with 8 bases in between.

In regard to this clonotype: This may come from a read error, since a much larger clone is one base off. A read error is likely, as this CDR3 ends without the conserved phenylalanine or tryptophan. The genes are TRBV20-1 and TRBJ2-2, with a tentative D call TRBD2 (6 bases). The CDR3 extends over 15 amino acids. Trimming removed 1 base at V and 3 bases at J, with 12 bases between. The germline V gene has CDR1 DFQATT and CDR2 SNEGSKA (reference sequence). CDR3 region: CSARVAGLDTGELFC. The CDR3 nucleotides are TGCAGTGCTAGAGTTGCGGGGCTGGACACCGGGGAGCTGTTTTGT.

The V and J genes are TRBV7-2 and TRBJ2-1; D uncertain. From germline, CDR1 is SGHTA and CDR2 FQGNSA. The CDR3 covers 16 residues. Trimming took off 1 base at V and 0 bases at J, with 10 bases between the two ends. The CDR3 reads CASSLDFSASYNEQFF. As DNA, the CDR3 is TGTGCCAGCAGCTTAGACTTTTCCGCCTCCTACAATGAGCAGTTCTTC.

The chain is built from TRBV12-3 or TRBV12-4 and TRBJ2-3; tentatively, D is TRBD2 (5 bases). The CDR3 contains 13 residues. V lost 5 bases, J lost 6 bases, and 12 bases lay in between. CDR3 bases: TGTGCCAGCAGTGCGGGCCCTCGGGATACGCAGTATTTT. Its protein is CASSAGPRDTQYF.

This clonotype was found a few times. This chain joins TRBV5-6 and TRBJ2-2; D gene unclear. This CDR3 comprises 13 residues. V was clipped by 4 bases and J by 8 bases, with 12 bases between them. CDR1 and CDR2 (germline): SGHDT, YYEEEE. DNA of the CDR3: TGTGCCAGCAGCCCCTCCATTACGGGGGAGCTGTTTTTT. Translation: CASSPSITGELFF.

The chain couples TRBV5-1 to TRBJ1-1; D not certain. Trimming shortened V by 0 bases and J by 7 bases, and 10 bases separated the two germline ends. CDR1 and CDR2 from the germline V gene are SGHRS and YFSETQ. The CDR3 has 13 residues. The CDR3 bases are TGCGCCAGCAGCTTGGACGGAAAGCTTGAAGCTTTCTTT. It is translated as CASSLDGKLEAFF.